These T cell receptor beta chains were read from a single sample in a study of blood T cell repertoires in COVID-19. Profiled with immunoSEQ multiplex PCR; TCRdb holds only in-frame clones, not every one. Of roughly 180,000 clones in the sample, roughly three quarters were seen once. The sequencing sample was made of peripheral blood. The source of these receptors is a woman of 80 years or more with COVID-19, enrolled during active disease. CDR3s include the opening cysteine and the closing phenylalanine or tryptophan. The order of the fields is D gene, CDR3 length, clone size, J gene, V gene, CDR3 DNA, CDR3 protein. The D gene is left open where the match is weak. Only part of the rows carry a size: once, few, many, or a class if the clone is expanded.

d_call: -
cdr3_length: 12
clone_size: -
j_call: TRBJ2-5
v_call: TRBV3-1/TRBV3-2
cdr3_nt: TGTGCCAGCACCGAAGGGAGGAAGACCCAGTACTTC
cdr3_aa: CASTEGRKTQYF

d_call: TRBD2
cdr3_length: 18
clone_size: -
j_call: TRBJ2-1
v_call: TRBV11-3
cdr3_nt: TGTGCCAGCAGCCCCCAAGGACTAGCGGGAGTAAAGAACAATGAGCAGTTCTTC
cdr3_aa: CASSPQGLAGVKNNEQFF

d_call: -
cdr3_length: 14
clone_size: -
j_call: TRBJ2-1
v_call: TRBV27
cdr3_nt: TGTGCCAGCAGTTTTCGGAGCTCCTACAATGAGCAGTTCTTC
cdr3_aa: CASSFRSSYNEQFF

d_call: -
cdr3_length: 14
clone_size: -
j_call: TRBJ2-7
v_call: TRBV7-2
cdr3_nt: TGTGCCAGCAGCTTAAACTTATTCTCCTACGAGCAGTACTTC
cdr3_aa: CASSLNLFSYEQYF

d_call: -
cdr3_length: 13
clone_size: -
j_call: TRBJ1-1
v_call: TRBV6-2/TRBV6-3
cdr3_nt: TGTGCCAGCAGCTTGCCCCGGGGGACTGAAGCTTTCTTT
cdr3_aa: CASSLPRGTEAFF

d_call: TRBD1
cdr3_length: 15
clone_size: once
j_call: TRBJ1-1
v_call: TRBV7-6
cdr3_nt: TGTGCCAGCAGCGTACGACAGGGCCGTCGCACTGAAGCTTTCTTT
cdr3_aa: CASSVRQGRRTEAFF

d_call: -
cdr3_length: 13
clone_size: -
j_call: TRBJ2-5
v_call: TRBV18
cdr3_nt: TGTGCCAGCTCCCAACTAGCAAGCGAGACCCAGTACTTC
cdr3_aa: CASSQLASETQYF

d_call: -
cdr3_length: 13
clone_size: -
j_call: TRBJ1-1
v_call: TRBV12-3/TRBV12-4
cdr3_nt: TGTGCCAGCAGCATATTAGGGACTTTTGAAGCTTTCTTT
cdr3_aa: CASSILGTFEAFF

d_call: TRBD2
cdr3_length: 18
clone_size: -
j_call: TRBJ2-1
v_call: TRBV7-2
cdr3_nt: TGTGCCAGCAGCTCCCGCAGCGCTAGCGGGGGGAAATACAATGAGCAGTTCTTC
cdr3_aa: CASSSRSASGGKYNEQFF

d_call: -
cdr3_length: 12
clone_size: -
j_call: TRBJ2-7
v_call: TRBV24-1
cdr3_nt: TGTGCCACCAGTTTTGATAGCGGCGAGCAGTACTTC
cdr3_aa: CATSFDSGEQYF

d_call: -
cdr3_length: 14
clone_size: few
j_call: TRBJ1-2
v_call: TRBV27
cdr3_nt: TGTGCCAGCAGTTTATGGGGGGGTAGCTATGGCTACACCTTC
cdr3_aa: CASSLWGGSYGYTF

d_call: TRBD1
cdr3_length: 15
clone_size: -
j_call: TRBJ2-1
v_call: TRBV5-1
cdr3_nt: TGCGCCAGCAGCCGTTCCGGACAGGGCTACAATGAGCAGTTCTTC
cdr3_aa: CASSRSGQGYNEQFF

d_call: -
cdr3_length: 14
clone_size: -
j_call: TRBJ2-3
v_call: TRBV7-9
cdr3_nt: -
cdr3_aa: CASSFGTGNLGVYF

d_call: -
cdr3_length: 13
clone_size: -
j_call: TRBJ2-7
v_call: TRBV14
cdr3_nt: TGTGCCAGCAGCCAGGAGCTATCCTACGAGCAGTACTTC
cdr3_aa: CASSQELSYEQYF

d_call: -
cdr3_length: 13
clone_size: -
j_call: TRBJ1-2
v_call: TRBV28
cdr3_nt: TGTGCCAGCAGTTTTCCGGACCGGGGAGGCTACACCTTC
cdr3_aa: CASSFPDRGGYTF

d_call: TRBD1
cdr3_length: 15
clone_size: few
j_call: TRBJ1-2
v_call: TRBV7-9
cdr3_nt: TGTGCCAGCAGCTTAGTTGGGACAGGGGCCTATGGCTACACCTTC
cdr3_aa: CASSLVGTGAYGYTF

d_call: -
cdr3_length: 12
clone_size: -
j_call: TRBJ2-7
v_call: TRBV6-2/TRBV6-3
cdr3_nt: TGTGCCAGCAGTTACGGGCGATACGAGCAGTACTTC
cdr3_aa: CASSYGRYEQYF

d_call: TRBD1
cdr3_length: 13
clone_size: -
j_call: TRBJ1-6
v_call: TRBV11-3
cdr3_nt: TGTGCCAGCAGCTTGGGACAGCATTCACCCCTCCACTTT
cdr3_aa: CASSLGQHSPLHF

d_call: TRBD1
cdr3_length: 14
clone_size: -
j_call: TRBJ1-2
v_call: TRBV5-5
cdr3_nt: TGTGCCAGCAGCTTGACCGCCAGGGGGCATGGCTACACCTTC
cdr3_aa: CASSLTARGHGYTF

d_call: -
cdr3_length: 14
clone_size: many
j_call: TRBJ2-3
v_call: TRBV4-1
cdr3_nt: TGCGCCAGCAGCCAAGATGAGCTCCTCTATACGCAGTATTTT
cdr3_aa: CASSQDELLYTQYF

d_call: TRBD1
cdr3_length: 14
clone_size: -
j_call: TRBJ2-7
v_call: TRBV6-5
cdr3_nt: TGTGCCAGCCAAACGTTGACAGGGGGCTACGAGCAGTACTTC
cdr3_aa: CASQTLTGGYEQYF

d_call: -
cdr3_length: 13
clone_size: -
j_call: TRBJ1-2
v_call: TRBV19
cdr3_nt: TGTGCCAGTAGTATAGGAGGAGTATACCACTACACCTTC
cdr3_aa: CASSIGGVYHYTF

d_call: TRBD1
cdr3_length: 18
clone_size: -
j_call: TRBJ1-5
v_call: TRBV23-1
cdr3_nt: TGCGCCAGCAGTCAATGGGGGAGGGGCTTGACAGGGGGACAGCCCCAGCATTTT
cdr3_aa: CASSQWGRGLTGGQPQHF

d_call: TRBD1
cdr3_length: 17
clone_size: few
j_call: TRBJ1-2
v_call: TRBV4-1
cdr3_nt: TGCGCCAGCAGCCAAGATCGGAGACAGGGTAAATATGATGGCTACACCTTC
cdr3_aa: CASSQDRRQGKYDGYTF

d_call: -
cdr3_length: 13
clone_size: once
j_call: TRBJ1-2
v_call: TRBV9
cdr3_nt: TGTGCCAGCAGGGGCCCTCCTGACTATGGCTACACCTTC
cdr3_aa: CASRGPPDYGYTF

d_call: -
cdr3_length: 14
clone_size: few
j_call: TRBJ1-6
v_call: TRBV3-1/TRBV3-2
cdr3_nt: TGTGCCAGCAACTCTCGTAATTTCGGTTCACCCCTCCACTTT
cdr3_aa: CASNSRNFGSPLHF

d_call: TRBD1
cdr3_length: 15
clone_size: once
j_call: TRBJ1-5
v_call: TRBV5-1
cdr3_nt: TGCGCCAGCAGCTTGGATGGGACAGTTAGTCAGCCCCAGCATTTT
cdr3_aa: CASSLDGTVSQPQHF

d_call: TRBD1
cdr3_length: 16
clone_size: -
j_call: TRBJ2-5
v_call: TRBV6-1
cdr3_nt: TGTGCCAGCAGTGGGGGCCGGGACAGGGTCCAAGAGACCCAGTACTTC
cdr3_aa: CASSGGRDRVQETQYF

d_call: TRBD1
cdr3_length: 17
clone_size: -
j_call: TRBJ1-3
v_call: TRBV5-1
cdr3_nt: TGCGCCAGCAGCCCCCTGGGGCAGGGGGCCTCTGGAAACACCATATATTTT
cdr3_aa: CASSPLGQGASGNTIYF

d_call: -
cdr3_length: 14
clone_size: -
j_call: TRBJ2-1
v_call: TRBV3-1/TRBV3-2
cdr3_nt: TGTGCCAGCAGCCCCTTTGGAGGGGGCTATGAGCAGTTCTTC
cdr3_aa: CASSPFGGGYEQFF

d_call: TRBD1
cdr3_length: 16
clone_size: once
j_call: TRBJ2-1
v_call: TRBV14
cdr3_nt: TGTGCCAGCAGCACGCTCTCCGGGACAGGGTTTAGTGAGCAGTTCTTC
cdr3_aa: CASSTLSGTGFSEQFF

d_call: -
cdr3_length: 14
clone_size: -
j_call: TRBJ2-4
v_call: TRBV29-1
cdr3_nt: TGCAGCGCCTTCCCGACAGGAGCCAAAAACATTCAGTACTTC
cdr3_aa: CSAFPTGAKNIQYF

d_call: -
cdr3_length: 13
clone_size: -
j_call: TRBJ1-1
v_call: TRBV5-1
cdr3_nt: TGCGCCAGCAGCTCCAGGGGAGACACTGAAGCTTTCTTT
cdr3_aa: CASSSRGDTEAFF

d_call: -
cdr3_length: 14
clone_size: few
j_call: TRBJ2-7
v_call: TRBV19
cdr3_nt: TGTGCCAGTAGTATTCGCCGGGGGTCCTACGAGCAGTACTTC
cdr3_aa: CASSIRRGSYEQYF

d_call: -
cdr3_length: 20
clone_size: few
j_call: TRBJ1-6
v_call: TRBV5-4
cdr3_nt: TGTGCCAGCAGCTTAAACCGGGACTTCCCTGCGAGCTCCTATAATTCACCCCTCCACTTT
cdr3_aa: CASSLNRDFPASSYNSPLHF

d_call: -
cdr3_length: 13
clone_size: -
j_call: TRBJ1-2
v_call: TRBV30
cdr3_nt: TGTGCCTGGAGTGTCCTCCTTTCGGTTGGCTACACCTTC
cdr3_aa: CAWSVLLSVGYTF

d_call: TRBD1
cdr3_length: 15
clone_size: -
j_call: TRBJ2-3
v_call: TRBV15
cdr3_nt: TGTGCCACCAGCAGAGCGACAGGGGCGACAGATACGCAGTATTTT
cdr3_aa: CATSRATGATDTQYF

d_call: -
cdr3_length: 13
clone_size: -
j_call: TRBJ2-1
v_call: TRBV29-1
cdr3_nt: TGCAGCGTTGACAGCGCATTAAGGAATGAGCAGTTCTTC
cdr3_aa: CSVDSALRNEQFF

d_call: -
cdr3_length: 15
clone_size: -
j_call: TRBJ2-4
v_call: TRBV30
cdr3_nt: TGTGCCTGGAGCTTCCCAATAAGACACAAAAACATTCAGTACTTC
cdr3_aa: CAWSFPIRHKNIQYF

d_call: TRBD1
cdr3_length: 14
clone_size: -
j_call: TRBJ1-2
v_call: TRBV29-1
cdr3_nt: TGCAGCGTGGGAGAAGGCGGGACAGGGTTCGGCTACACCTTC
cdr3_aa: CSVGEGGTGFGYTF

d_call: -
cdr3_length: 15
clone_size: few
j_call: TRBJ1-3
v_call: TRBV9
cdr3_nt: TGTGCCAGCAGCGTAGATGTGAGCTCTGGAAACACCATATATTTT
cdr3_aa: CASSVDVSSGNTIYF

d_call: -
cdr3_length: 13
clone_size: -
j_call: TRBJ1-1
v_call: TRBV6-4
cdr3_nt: TGTGCCAGCAGTGCAGAATTGAACACTGAAGCTTTCTTT
cdr3_aa: CASSAELNTEAFF